This is a list of T cell receptor beta chains from one sample in a study of T cells in Graves' hyperthyroidism and ophthalmopathy. TCRdb processed the multiplex PCR reads anew with MiXCR; each CDR3 protein has one entry. Here the sample spans 300,000 to 450,000 distinct CDR3 sequences, about 13% being singletons. What was sequenced was blood. The receptors were gathered from a woman aged 18 to 35 with Graves' hyperthyroidism. Each CDR3 is given with its conserved first and last residue. The D gene is left open where the match is weak. Clone size is stated in some rows and not others, as once, few, many or a class when expanded.

clone_size,d_call,v_call,j_call,cdr3_aa,cdr3_nt
many,.,TRBV20-1,TRBJ2-6,CSASTSVSGSGANVLTF,TGCAGTGCTAGTACGTCCGTCAGCGGATCTGGGGCCAACGTCCTGACTTTC
few,.,TRBV7-9,TRBJ1-3,CASSPLGKIYF,TGTGCCAGCAGCCCCCTAGGGAAAATATATTTT
.,TRBD1,TRBV28,TRBJ1-6,CAGRPPRQGLFMSYNSPLHF,TGTGCCGGCAGACCACCCCGACAGGGACTCTTTATGTCCTATAATTCACCCCTCCACTTT
once,.,TRBV12-3/TRBV12-4,TRBJ2-2,CASRADQGGELFF,TGTGCCAGCAGGGCCGACCAGGGCGGGGAGCTGTTTTTT
few,.,TRBV7-9,TRBJ2-3,CASSHRGADTQYF,TGTGCCAGCAGCCACCGGGGAGCAGATACGCAGTATTTT
many,.,TRBV5-8,TRBJ1-1,CASSVDLAKAFF,TGTGCCAGCAGCGTCGACCTAGCTAAAGCTTTCTTT
.,TRBD1,TRBV20-1,TRBJ1-1,CSAGTARTGGTEAFF,TGCAGTGCGGGGACGGCGCGGACAGGAGGCACTGAAGCTTTCTTT
many,TRBD2,TRBV27,TRBJ2-3,CASSLSGLAGVFTDTQYF,TGTGCCAGCAGTTTATCGGGACTAGCGGGAGTTTTTACAGATACGCAGTATTTT
many,TRBD2,TRBV20-1,TRBJ2-1,CSASPGGAGGINEQFF,TGCAGTGCTAGCCCCGGGGGAGCGGGAGGAATTAATGAGCAGTTCTTC
many,.,TRBV27,TRBJ1-1,CASSFQGTTEAFF,TGTGCCAGCAGTTTCCAGGGGACAACTGAAGCTTTCTTT
.,.,TRBV5-1,TRBJ2-3,CASSRTDGRSDTQYF,TGCGCCAGCTCCCGGACGGACGGACGTTCAGATACGCAGTATTTT
few,TRBD2,TRBV12-3/TRBV12-4,TRBJ2-3,CASSFGWKRGGTDTQYF,TGTGCCAGCAGTTTCGGATGGAAGCGGGGGGGCACAGATACGCAGTATTTT
many,.,TRBV7-9,TRBJ2-5,CASSAFRALGETQYF,TGTGCCAGCAGCGCCTTCAGAGCTTTAGGAGAGACCCAGTACTTC
many,.,TRBV7-2,TRBJ2-2,CASSSNANTGELFF,TGTGCCAGCAGCTCCAACGCGAACACCGGGGAGCTGTTTTTT
many,.,TRBV6-6,TRBJ2-7,CASSYGSGSYEQYF,TGTGCCAGCAGTTACGGCTCAGGGTCCTACGAGCAGTACTTC
many,.,TRBV12-3/TRBV12-4,TRBJ1-1,CASSFGVGNTEAFF,TGTGCCAGCAGTTTTGGGGTAGGGAACACTGAAGCTTTCTTT
few,.,TRBV6-5,TRBJ1-4,CASSYALGTNEKLFF,TGTGCCAGCAGTTACGCTCTAGGGACTAATGAAAAACTGTTTTTT
many,.,TRBV6-1,TRBJ2-5,CASSGQETQYF,TGCGCCAGCAGCGGCCAAGAGACCCAGTACTTC
few,.,TRBV4-3,TRBJ2-2,CASSHGQGMNTGELFF,TGCGCCAGCAGCCACGGGCAGGGGATGAACACCGGGGAGCTGTTTTTT
many,.,TRBV28,TRBJ2-1,CASSLKGGPINEQFF,TGTGCCAGCAGTTTAAAAGGGGGGCCGATCAATGAGCAGTTCTTC
once,TRBD1,TRBV28,TRBJ2-3,CASSLAGTGARDTQYF,TGTGCCAGCAGCCTGGCCGGGACAGGGGCCCGGGATACGCAGTATTTT
many,.,TRBV7-2,TRBJ2-3,CASTLAVSTDTQYF,TGTGCCAGCACTTTAGCGGTGAGCACAGATACGCAGTATTTT
many,.,TRBV2,TRBJ2-5,CASSRGEETQYF,TGTGCCAGCAGTAGGGGGGAAGAGACCCAGTACTTC
.,TRBD2,TRBV19,TRBJ2-3,CASSTPGRGADTQYF,TGTGCCAGTTCAACCCCGGGGAGGGGCGCAGATACGCAGTATTTT
many,.,TRBV19,TRBJ2-3,CASSFGGVTDTQYF,TGTGCCAGTAGTTTCGGTGGGGTAACAGATACGCAGTATTTT
few,TRBD2,TRBV7-9,TRBJ2-1,CASSYSGRLRVNEQFF,TGTGCCAGCAGCTATAGCGGGAGGCTAAGAGTCAATGAGCAGTTCTTC
many,.,TRBV9,TRBJ1-2,CASSVGGQATFNYGYTF,TGTGCCAGCAGCGTAGGTGGGCAGGCCACCTTTAACTATGGCTACACCTTC
few,.,TRBV4-1,TRBJ2-7,CASGFPRRDEQYF,TGCGCCAGCGGGTTCCCCCGGAGGGACGAGCAGTACTTC
many,.,TRBV7-8,TRBJ2-1,CASSPRRTSPISEQFF,TGTGCCAGCAGCCCCCGACGGACAAGTCCGATTAGTGAGCAGTTCTTC
many,.,TRBV20-1,TRBJ1-2,CSAPDGDAYGYTF,TGCAGTGCTCCCGACGGGGATGCCTATGGCTACACCTTC
.,.,TRBV7-9,TRBJ2-1,CASSTSLLGNEQFF,TGTGCCAGCAGCACCAGCTTATTAGGAAATGAGCAGTTCTTC
many,.,TRBV7-9,TRBJ1-4,CASISHAGGKLFF,TGTGCCAGCATCTCACATGCGGGTGGAAAACTGTTTTTT
many,.,TRBV3-1,TRBJ2-2,CASSPNVLRGTNTGELFF,TGTGCCAGCAGCCCCAATGTCCTCAGGGGAACGAACACCGGGGAGCTGTTTTTT
many,TRBD1,TRBV2,TRBJ1-2,CASSEGLTGDWIIYGYTF,TGTGCCAGCAGTGAAGGATTGACAGGGGATTGGATAATCTATGGCTACACCTTC
many,.,TRBV7-3,TRBJ2-6,CASSLPGANVLTF,TGTGCCAGCAGCTTACCTGGGGCCAACGTCCTGACTTTC
many,.,TRBV7-9,TRBJ1-1,CASSSNRDSNTEAFF,TGTGCCAGCAGCTCAAACAGGGACTCAAACACTGAAGCTTTCTTT
many,TRBD2,TRBV5-1,TRBJ2-7,CASRRLAGVDEQYF,TGCGCCAGCAGGCGACTAGCGGGAGTTGACGAGCAGTACTTC
many,.,TRBV4-1,TRBJ1-5,CASSQEGGQGYQPQHF,TGCGCCAGCAGCCAAGAGGGGGGGCAGGGGTATCAGCCCCAGCATTTT
many,TRBD2,TRBV20-1,TRBJ2-5,CSARMASGKTETQYF,TGCAGTGCTAGAATGGCTAGCGGGAAGACGGAGACCCAGTACTTC
few,.,TRBV10-3,TRBJ1-5,CAISPVGGQPQHF,TGTGCCATCAGCCCTGTTGGGGGTCAGCCCCAGCATTTT
many,TRBD2,TRBV20-1,TRBJ2-3,CSAKCGGAADTQYF,TGCAGTGCAAAGTGCGGGGGGGCCGCAGATACGCAGTATTTT
many,.,TRBV2,TRBJ2-5,CASSERGAQETQYF,TGTGCCAGCAGTGAACGGGGGGCCCAAGAGACCCAGTACTTC
.,.,TRBV6-1,TRBJ2-1,CASSQEGSYNEQFF,TGTGCCAGCAGTCAGGAGGGTTCCTACAATGAGCAGTTCTTC
.,.,TRBV28,TRBJ2-7,CASSFRAVPSYEQYF,TGTGCCAGCAGTTTCAGGGCTGTACCCTCCTACGAGCAGTACTTC
many,.,TRBV6-1,TRBJ1-5,CASTFGAGVEPQHF,TGTGCCAGCACCTTTGGGGCAGGGGTCGAACCCCAGCATTTT
many,TRBD2,TRBV20-1,TRBJ2-1,CSARDRRGGATSNEQFF,TGCAGTGCTAGAGACCGCCGCGGGGGGGCAACTAGCAATGAGCAGTTCTTC
many,TRBD1,TRBV20-1,TRBJ1-5,CSARQGAGNQPQHF,TGCAGTGCTAGACAGGGGGCCGGCAATCAGCCCCAGCATTTT
many,.,TRBV7-2,TRBJ1-5,CASSLATGPTQHF,TGTGCCAGCAGCTTAGCTACCGGTCCGACCCAGCATTTT
few,.,TRBV28,TRBJ1-4,CASGGEEEKLFF,TGTGCCAGTGGGGGGGAAGAAGAAAAACTGTTTTTT
many,TRBD2,TRBV12-3/TRBV12-4,TRBJ2-7,CASSFIAGAREQYF,TGTGCCAGCAGTTTCATAGCGGGGGCGCGCGAGCAGTACTTC
.,TRBD1,TRBV7-9,TRBJ1-1,CASSPLRDRGRILLNTEAFF,TGTGCCAGCAGCCCACTCCGGGACAGAGGGCGGATCCTCCTGAACACTGAAGCTTTCTTT
many,.,TRBV7-9,TRBJ1-2,CASRQEGRDYGYTF,TGTGCCAGCAGACAAGAAGGCAGGGACTATGGCTACACCTTC
many,.,TRBV7-2,TRBJ2-2,CASSLKVVDTGELFF,TGTGCCAGCAGCTTGAAGGTAGTCGACACCGGGGAGCTGTTTTTT